This T cell receptor (beta chain) was observed in a study of blood T cell repertoires in COVID-19. About the study: Acute and convalescent COVID-19 samples came from the United States, Italy and Spain. Sources were T cells, B-cell-depleted T cells, or PBMCs; the material itself was cDNA or gDNA.

Germline CDR1 reads SGHTA; CDR2 reads FQGNSA. This CDR3 contains 13 residues. Trimming removed 5 bases from V and 1 base from J, with 6 bases in between. The assay was immunoSEQ multiplex PCR, and TCRdb's table has in-frame clones only and misses some. Of around 130,000 clones listed, roughly 88% are singletons. The sample taken for sequencing was peripheral blood. This chain uses TRBV7-2 with TRBJ2-1; D is unclear. This clonotype was sampled from a man between 65 and 85 years old with active COVID-19. The CDR3 reads CASSPFSYNEQFF. The CDR3 region has the DNA TGTGCCAGCAGCCCTTTTTCCTACAATGAGCAGTTCTTC.